A single T cell receptor beta chain is shown here with its context. One end of the junction fails to match germline, which may point to a read error. The sample comes from a study of CD8 T cells in Susac syndrome. Germline CDR1 and CDR2: SNHLY and FYNNEI. The CDR3 is made up of 15 amino acids. With random hexamers, reverse transcription was performed on about 0.5 to 1 ug of RNA. The immunoSEQ assay covered 54 Vbeta and 13 Jbeta segments for CDR3. MiXCR, applied by TCRdb to the immunoSEQ multiplex PCR reads, yields one record per CDR3 protein. The sample holds over 100,000 distinct CDR3 sequences, about 93% seen once. Sequencing of TCR beta was performed on blood CD8+ and CD4+ T cells. Negative magnetic isolation gave CD8+ and CD4+ cells; FACS enriched CD8+ TEMRA.

The receptor's source is a human donor in good health. The source material was CD4+ T cells from PBMCs. The gene calls are TRBV2 and TRBJ1-1; 11 bases map to TRBD1. CDR3 bases: TGTGCCAGCAGAGAAGCCGGACAGGGGGCAACTGAAGCTTTCTTT. Its translation: CASREAGQGATEAFF.